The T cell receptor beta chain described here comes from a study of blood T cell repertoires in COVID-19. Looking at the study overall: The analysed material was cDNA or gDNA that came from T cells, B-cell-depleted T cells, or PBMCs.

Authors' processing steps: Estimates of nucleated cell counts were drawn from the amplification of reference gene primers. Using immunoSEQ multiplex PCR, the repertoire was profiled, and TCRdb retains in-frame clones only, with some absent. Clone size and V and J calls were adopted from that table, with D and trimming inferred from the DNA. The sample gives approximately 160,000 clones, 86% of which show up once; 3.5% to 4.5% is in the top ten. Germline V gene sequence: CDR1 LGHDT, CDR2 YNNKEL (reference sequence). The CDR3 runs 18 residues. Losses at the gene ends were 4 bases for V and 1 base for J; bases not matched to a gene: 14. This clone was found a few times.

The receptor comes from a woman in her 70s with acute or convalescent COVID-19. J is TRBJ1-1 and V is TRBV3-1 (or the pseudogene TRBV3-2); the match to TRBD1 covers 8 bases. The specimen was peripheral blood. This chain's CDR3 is CASSPPKITGTGNTEAFF. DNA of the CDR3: TGTGCCAGCAGCCCCCCTAAAATAACCGGGACAGGGAACACTGAAGCTTTCTTT.